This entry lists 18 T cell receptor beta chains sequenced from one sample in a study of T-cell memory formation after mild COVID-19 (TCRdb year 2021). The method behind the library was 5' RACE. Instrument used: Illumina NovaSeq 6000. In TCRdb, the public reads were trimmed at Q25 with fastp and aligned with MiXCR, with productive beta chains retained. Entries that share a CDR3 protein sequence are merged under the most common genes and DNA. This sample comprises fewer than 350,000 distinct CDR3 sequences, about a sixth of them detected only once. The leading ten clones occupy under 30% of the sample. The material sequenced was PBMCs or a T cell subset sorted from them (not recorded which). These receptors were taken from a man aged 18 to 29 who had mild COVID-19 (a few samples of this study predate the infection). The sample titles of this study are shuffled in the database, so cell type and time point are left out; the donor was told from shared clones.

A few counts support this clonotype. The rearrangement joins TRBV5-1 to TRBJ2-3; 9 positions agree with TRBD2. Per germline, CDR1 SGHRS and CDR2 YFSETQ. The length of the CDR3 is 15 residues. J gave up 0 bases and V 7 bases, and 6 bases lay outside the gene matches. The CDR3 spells CASEPGLASTDTQYF. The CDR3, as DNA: TGCGCCAGCGAGCCGGGACTAGCTAGCACAGATACGCAGTATTTT.

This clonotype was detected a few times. This CDR3 is CATSDPRTGGNNEQFF. The CDR3 DNA follows: TGTGCCACCAGTGATCCCCGGACAGGGGGCAACAATGAGCAGTTCTTC. The gene calls are TRBV24-1 and TRBJ2-1; 11 positions agree with TRBD1. The CDR3 runs 16 residues. The V gene end was trimmed by 3 bases and the J gene end by 5 bases; junction bases not matched to a gene: 5. Germline lookup yields CDR1 KGHDR and CDR2 SFDVKD.

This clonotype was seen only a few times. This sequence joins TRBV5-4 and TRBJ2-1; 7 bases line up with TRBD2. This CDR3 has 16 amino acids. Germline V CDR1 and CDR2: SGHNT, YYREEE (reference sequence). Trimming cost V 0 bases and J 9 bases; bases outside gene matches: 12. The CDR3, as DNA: TGTGCCAGCAGCTTGGCCGTGGGAGGCGGGGGTATTGAGCAGTTCTTC. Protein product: CASSLAVGGGGIEQFF.

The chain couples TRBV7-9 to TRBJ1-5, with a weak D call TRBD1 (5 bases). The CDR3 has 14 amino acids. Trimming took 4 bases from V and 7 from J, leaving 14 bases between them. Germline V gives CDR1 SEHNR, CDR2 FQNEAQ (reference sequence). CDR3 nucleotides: TGTGCCAGCAGCTCCCGGGACCGACGGCAGCCCCAGCATTTT. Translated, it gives CASSSRDRRQPQHF.

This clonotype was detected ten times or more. This chain's CDR3 is CASMALAKPDTQYF. CDR3 coding DNA: TGTGCCAGCATGGCCCTAGCGAAGCCAGATACGCAGTATTTT. The chain employs TRBV27 and TRBJ2-3; perhaps TRBD2 as D (6 bases). Germline V gives CDR1 MNHEY, CDR2 SMNVEV (reference sequence). V was pared by 7 bases and J by 4 bases, with 15 bases between. The length of the CDR3 is 14 residues.

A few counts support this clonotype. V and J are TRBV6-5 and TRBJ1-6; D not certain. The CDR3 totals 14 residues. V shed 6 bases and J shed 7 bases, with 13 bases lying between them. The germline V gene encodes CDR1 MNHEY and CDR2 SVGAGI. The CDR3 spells CASRTGVYNSPLHF. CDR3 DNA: TGTGCCAGCAGGACCGGGGTTTACAATTCACCCCTCCACTTT.

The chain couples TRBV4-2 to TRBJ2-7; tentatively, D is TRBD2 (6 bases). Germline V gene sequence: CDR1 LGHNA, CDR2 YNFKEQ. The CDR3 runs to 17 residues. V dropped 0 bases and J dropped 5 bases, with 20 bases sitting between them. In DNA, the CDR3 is TGTGCCAGCAGCCAAGAGTCTTTCGGTCGGAGGGGAGACGAGCAGTACTTC. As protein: CASSQESFGRRGDEQYF.

The DNA for the CDR3 is TGCGCCAGCAGCCAAGATCCCCGATCGGAGACCCAGTACTTC. This encodes CASSQDPRSETQYF. The genes are TRBV4-3 and TRBJ2-5; D gene unclear. Germline loops: CDR1 LGHNA, CDR2 YSLEER. V was clipped by 0 bases and J by 5 bases, with 10 bases between them. CDR3 length equals 14 residues.

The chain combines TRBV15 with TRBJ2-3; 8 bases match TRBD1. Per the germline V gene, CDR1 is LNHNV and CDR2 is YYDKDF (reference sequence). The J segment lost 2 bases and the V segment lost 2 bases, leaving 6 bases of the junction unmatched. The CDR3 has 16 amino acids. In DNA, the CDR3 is TGTGCCACCAGCAGAAGAAGGACAGGGAACACAGATACGCAGTATTTT. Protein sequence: CATSRRRTGNTDTQYF.

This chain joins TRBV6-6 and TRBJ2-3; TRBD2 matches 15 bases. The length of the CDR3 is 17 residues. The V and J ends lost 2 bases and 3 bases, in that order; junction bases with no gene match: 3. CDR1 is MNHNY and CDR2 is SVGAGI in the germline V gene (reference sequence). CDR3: CASSYGLAGGLTDTQYF. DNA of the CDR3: TGTGCCAGCAGTTACGGACTAGCGGGGGGGCTGACAGATACGCAGTATTTT.

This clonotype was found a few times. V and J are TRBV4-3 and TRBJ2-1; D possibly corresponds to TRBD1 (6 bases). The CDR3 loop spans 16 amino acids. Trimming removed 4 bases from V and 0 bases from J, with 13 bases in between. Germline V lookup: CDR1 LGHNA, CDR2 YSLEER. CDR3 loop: CASSPNGGSSYNEQFF. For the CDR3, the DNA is TGCGCCAGCAGCCCCAATGGGGGCAGCTCCTACAATGAGCAGTTCTTC.

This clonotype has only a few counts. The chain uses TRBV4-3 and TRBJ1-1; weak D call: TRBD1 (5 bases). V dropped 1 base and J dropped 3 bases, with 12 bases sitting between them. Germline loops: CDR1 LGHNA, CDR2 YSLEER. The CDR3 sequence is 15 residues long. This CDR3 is CASSQVRGRHTEAFF. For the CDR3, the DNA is TGCGCCAGCAGCCAAGTAAGGGGCAGGCACACTGAAGCTTTCTTT.

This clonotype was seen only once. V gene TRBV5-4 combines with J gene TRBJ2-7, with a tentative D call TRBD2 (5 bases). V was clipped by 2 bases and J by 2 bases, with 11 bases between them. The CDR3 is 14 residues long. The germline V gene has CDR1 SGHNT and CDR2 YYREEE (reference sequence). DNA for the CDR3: TGTGCCAGCAGCTTCGAGCGGCAGACCTACGAGCAGTACGTC. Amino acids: CASSFERQTYEQYV.

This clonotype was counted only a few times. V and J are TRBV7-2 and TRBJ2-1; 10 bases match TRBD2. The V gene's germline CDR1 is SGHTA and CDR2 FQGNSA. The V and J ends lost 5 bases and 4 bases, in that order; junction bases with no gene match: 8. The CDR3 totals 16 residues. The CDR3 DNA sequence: TGTGCCAGCAGCAGGAGGGTAGCGGGGGGTTACAATGAGCAGTTCTTC. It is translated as CASSRRVAGGYNEQFF.

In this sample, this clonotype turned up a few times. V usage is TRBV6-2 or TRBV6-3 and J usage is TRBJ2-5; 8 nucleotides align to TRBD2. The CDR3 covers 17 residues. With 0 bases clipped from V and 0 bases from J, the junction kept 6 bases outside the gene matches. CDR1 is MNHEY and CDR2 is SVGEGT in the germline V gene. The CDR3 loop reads CASSYSWGLEYQETQYF. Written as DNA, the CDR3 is TGTGCCAGCAGTTACTCGTGGGGACTAGAGTACCAAGAGACCCAGTACTTC.

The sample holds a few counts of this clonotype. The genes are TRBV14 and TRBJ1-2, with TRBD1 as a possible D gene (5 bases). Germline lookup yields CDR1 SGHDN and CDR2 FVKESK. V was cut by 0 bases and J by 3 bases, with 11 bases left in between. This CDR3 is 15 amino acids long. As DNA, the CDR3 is TGTGCCAGCAGCCAAGATCGGTCGGGGGACTATGGCTACACCTTC. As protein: CASSQDRSGDYGYTF. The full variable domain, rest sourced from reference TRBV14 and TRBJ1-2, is EAGVTQFPSHSVIEKGQTVTLRCDPISGHDNLYWYRRVMGKEIKFLLHFVKESKQDESGMPNNRFLAERTGGTYSTLKVQPAELEDSGVYFCASSQDRSGDYGYTFGSGTRLTVV.

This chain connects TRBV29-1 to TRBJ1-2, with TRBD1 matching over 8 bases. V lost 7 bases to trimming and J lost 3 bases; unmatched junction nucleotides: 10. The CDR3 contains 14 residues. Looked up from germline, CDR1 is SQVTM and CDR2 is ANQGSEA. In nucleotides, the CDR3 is TGCAGCGCCCGAGAGGCAGGGGGCGACTATGGCTACACCTTC. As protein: CSAREAGGDYGYTF.

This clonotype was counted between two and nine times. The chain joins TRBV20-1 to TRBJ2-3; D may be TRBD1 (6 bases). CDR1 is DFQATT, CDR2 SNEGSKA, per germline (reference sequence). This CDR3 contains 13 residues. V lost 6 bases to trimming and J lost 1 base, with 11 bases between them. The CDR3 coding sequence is TGCAGTGCAGGGGACACGGGCACAGATACGCAGTATTTT. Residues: CSAGDTGTDTQYF.